Here is one T cell receptor beta chain with its context. The antigen it recognizes is unknown. No qualities accompany the bases; no much larger clone lies one base away. The sample belongs to a study of T cell responses to AZD1222 COVID-19 vaccine (dated by TCRdb to 2020 to 2022). Broadly, across the study: A total of over 230 trial participants underwent TCR sequencing, of whom 207 had received two doses of AZD1222 and some 25 had received two doses of the MenACWY control vaccine. Trial participants were enrolled into age subgroups of 18-55, 56-69 and 70-plus years, which contained about 150, 28 and 57 TCR-sequenced participants, respectively. The investigation overall reported the following: In the small 56-69-year group, the increase in depth fell short of significance, most likely because of low power. Spike-specific TCR breadth and depth rose significantly after two AZD1222 doses compared with day 0 and with MenACWY recipients. The whole spike protein was spanned by vaccine-associated CD4 TCRs, and dominant responses were seen in regions 160-218 and 743-854. Reportedly, close to half of the unique spike-specific TCRs recognized epitopes lying outside the regions that are mutated in the B.1.351 and B.1.1.7 variants. Conclusions about previously exposed vaccinees are limited, since just five or six AZD1222 recipients were seropositive for SARS-CoV-2 at baseline. Participants were mostly white British, with more females than males. The authors suggested clonal diversity may have been underestimated. No day 14 peak-response samples were available, so repertoires were characterized only after the peak T cell response.

The sample's time point label is to be understood as: about 28 days (+/-7) after the second vaccine dose. Because spike-specific TCR depth and breadth did not differ between the two schedules, AZD1222 recipients who got a second dose at roughly 4 weeks were pooled with those who got a second dose at roughly 12 weeks. Vaccinee samples came from UK trials COV001 and COV002, including a single-blind randomized controlled phase 2/3 trial of AZD1222 (ChAdOx1 nCoV-19) in healthy adults. Trial participant PBMC samples were collected at day 0 and day 28 after the second dose for TCRbeta chain sequencing. The CDR3 regions of human TCRbeta chains were analyzed by immunosequencing. Processing in the source paper ran as follows. TCRs in the repertoires were compared against a reference library of SARS-CoV-2-specific TCRs that had been generated with the MIRA antigen-specificity platform. Breadth was defined as the fraction of unique TCRs that were SARS-CoV-2-associated, and depth was defined as the fraction of total T cells that were SARS-CoV-2-associated. Using the MIRA data, each spike-specific TCR was mapped to the spike region that the TCR reacts to and placed in a CD4 or CD8 class. Log10-transformed breadth and depth values were compared by one-way ANOVA with Sidak's multiple comparisons tests. Entries here come from immuneACCESS through TCRdb and include only in-frame sequences with V and J called. Some clones fail to appear in such tables; in the studies checked, an unresolved V gene covers under half of the shortfall, and the cause of the remainder is unknown. The DNA gave D and trimming, while V, J and clone size come from that table. This sample gives more than 150,000 clones in total; 85% to 95% of them show up just once. Less than 2.5% of the sample goes to the ten largest clones.

The junction shows trimming of 6 bases on V and 8 bases on J, and the gene matches do not reach 6 bases of it. The germline V gene (reference sequence) specifies LNHDA as CDR1 and SQIVND as CDR2. CDR3 length: 12 amino acids, cysteine to phenylalanine. The DNA shown is the 36-base CDR3, in frame from base 1. The V and J segments used are TRBV19 and TRBJ1-2, with 7 central nucleotides matching TRBD1. The source was peripheral blood, collected 28 days after the second AZD1222 dose. The clonotype originates from an adult who received the AZD1222 COVID-19 vaccine. The sequenced DNA: TGTGCCAGTAGGCGAACAGGGGACGGCTACACCTTC. This translates into CASRRTGDGYTF.